This T cell receptor (beta chain) comes out of a study of T cells in Graves' hyperthyroidism and ophthalmopathy. Absence of ophthalmopathy progression within 18 months defined stable Graves' hyperthyroidism. Not enrolled were patients with uncontrolled infection, other autoimmune disease, pregnancy or lactation. TCR beta CDR3 regions were amplified from RNA. HTBI primers were used for first-round RT-PCR of the TCR CDR3. A single record per CDR3 protein comes from TCRdb applying MiXCR to the multiplex PCR reads. The table lists hundreds of thousands of distinct CDR3 sequences, less than 15% of them singletons. The study, taken as a whole, reports: Blood held most thyroid clonotypes expanded above 0.001 frequency.

This clonotype was picked up many times. As yet, its antigen is unknown. The receptor's source is a woman between 18 and 29 years old with Graves' hyperthyroidism. The sequencing sample was made of blood.

CDR3 sequence (DNA): TGTGCCACCCGGGGCGCTGAAGCTTTCTTT. Its protein is CATRGAEAFF. The chain couples TRBV6-1 to TRBJ1-1; TRBD1 is a possible D gene (5 bases). The CDR3 is 10 residues long. Germline V lookup: CDR1 MNHNS, CDR2 SASEGT. The V and J ends lost 10 bases and 6 bases respectively, with 9 bases between them.